These 8 T cell receptor beta chains share one sample of origin, sequenced in a study of a mutant IDH1 vaccine in newly diagnosed glioma. Described time point: week 23, last vaccination. Alongside topical imiquimod, each dose of vaccine comprised 300 ug of mutant IDH1 20-mer peptide. The protocol was immunoSEQ multiplex PCR, while the TCRdb copy is restricted to in-frame clones and leaves out a portion. The sample holds tens of thousands of clones, about 76% seen once. These receptors are not linked to any known antigen. The sequencing here drew on PBMCs, taken from a glioma patient whose treatment included an IDH1 peptide vaccine. The receptors stem from a man aged 45 to 65 with glioma.

This clone has only one observation. The chain links TRBV14 to TRBJ2-5; unclear D gene. V lost 1 base, J lost 4 bases, and 7 bases lay in between. This CDR3 has 13 residues. In germline, CDR1 is SGHDN, CDR2 FVKESK. CDR3 sequence: CASSQGAAETQYF. The CDR3 DNA reads as TGTGCCAGCAGCCAAGGAGCCGCAGAGACCCAGTACTTC.

The CDR3 loop is CASRDTGGNQPQHF. The CDR3 bases are TGTGCCAGCAGAGATACAGGGGGGAATCAGCCCCAGCATTTT. This chain connects TRBV2 to TRBJ1-5, with TRBD1 matching over 8 bases. The germline gives CDR1 SNHLY, CDR2 FYNNEI. This CDR3 spans 14 amino acids. The V gene end was trimmed by 6 bases and the J gene end by 4 bases; junction bases not matched to a gene: 5.

This clone was found once. The chain combines TRBV15 with TRBJ1-5; D might be TRBD1 (5 bases). The V end lost 5 bases, the J end lost 4 bases, and 18 bases lay between the germline ends. Germline V gene sequence: CDR1 LNHNV, CDR2 YYDKDF (reference sequence). This CDR3 comprises 16 residues. This CDR3 reads CATSVGPSGNNQPQHF. The CDR3 bases are TGTGCCACCAGCGTGGGACCCTCAGGGAATAATCAGCCCCAGCATTTT.

V gene TRBV11-2 combines with J gene TRBJ2-7; possibly TRBD1 or TRBD2 for D (5 bases each). This CDR3 spans 16 amino acids. Germline-derived CDR1 and CDR2 are SGHAT and FQNNGV. V lost 5 bases, J lost 0 bases, and 17 bases lay in between. The CDR3: CASSPRGGTSSYEQYF. The CDR3 DNA follows: TGTGCCAGCAGCCCCCGGGGCGGAACAAGCTCCTACGAGCAGTACTTC.

The chain is built from TRBV5-6 and TRBJ1-2, with a possible D match to TRBD1 (5 bases). The ends were cut back, 2 bases at V and 3 bases at J, with 11 bases in the middle. The CDR3 length is 14 residues. The germline gives CDR1 SGHDT, CDR2 YYEEEE. In DNA, the CDR3 is TGTGCCAGCAGCTTTGTGGGGGATCACTATGGCTACACCTTC. Residues: CASSFVGDHYGYTF.

The V and J genes are TRBV10-3 and TRBJ2-7, with 9 bases matching TRBD1. V dropped 3 bases and J dropped 6; count of bases not matched to a gene: 6. CDR1 and CDR2 (germline): ENHRY, SYGVKD. This CDR3 comprises 14 residues. CDR3 in DNA: TGTGCCATCAGTGACGTACAGGGGGCGGGCGAGCAGTACTTC. Amino acid sequence: CAISDVQGAGEQYF.

This sequence joins TRBV29-1 and TRBJ1-5; D is possibly TRBD1 (5 bases). The ends were cut back, 4 bases at V and 10 bases at J, with 11 bases in the middle. CDR1 SQVTM and CDR2 ANQGSEA come from the germline V gene. CDR3 length: 11 residues. The CDR3 loop is CSVGGDGPQHF. Here the CDR3 DNA reads TGCAGCGTTGGCGGGGACGGCCCCCAGCATTTT.

V usage is TRBV4-3 and J usage is TRBJ2-7; D might be TRBD1 (5 bases). Germline loops: CDR1 LGHNA, CDR2 YSLEER. The CDR3 is made up of 14 amino acids. Between the trimmed V and J ends, which lost 2 bases and 2 bases, there was a span of 10 bases. The CDR3 loop reads CASSQHTGPYEQYF. The CDR3, as DNA: TGCGCCAGCAGCCAACACACAGGTCCCTACGAGCAGTACTTC.